The 31 T cell receptor beta chains given below trace back to one sample, sequenced in a study of vaccination and CD4 T cells after COVID-19. These receptors are not linked to any known antigen. Treatment: approximately 10-day PBMC culture with coronavirus spike peptide pools or control peptides (ViraFEST assay). Oncomine TCR Beta short-read sequencing was applied to DNA from cultured CD4+ T cells. TCRdb fed the PCR reads into MiXCR, producing one record per CDR3 protein. The table shows over 15,000 distinct CDR3 sequences, with around 29% occurring only once. The sample comprised cultured CD4+ T cells from blood. These receptors all come from a human donor with COVID-19.

This clonotype was seen a handful of times. The V call is TRBV20-1, the J call TRBJ1-5, with a possible D match to TRBD1 (5 bases). Trimming pared 4 bases from V and 4 bases from J, leaving 20 bases between. The CDR3 contains 16 residues. The V gene's germline CDR1 is DFQATT and CDR2 SNEGSKA (reference sequence). In DNA form, the CDR3 reads TGCAGTGCTACAAACCCCTTGGGACTGACGAATCAGCCCCAGCATTTT. Translation gives CSATNPLGLTNQPQHF.

In this sample, this clonotype turned up a few times. This chain links TRBV2 with TRBJ1-2, with 7 positions matching TRBD1. V lost 6 bases, J lost 3 bases, and 7 bases stayed unmatched. The CDR3 runs 14 residues. The V gene's germline CDR1 is SNHLY and CDR2 FYNNEI. This chain's CDR3 is CASSVRDSDYGYTF. The CDR3 DNA sequence: TGTGCCAGCAGCGTCCGGGACAGCGACTATGGCTACACCTTC.

This clonotype has just a few counts. Here the CDR3 DNA reads TGTGCCAGCAGTTACCGGCAGAACACTGAAGCTTTCTTT. Its translation: CASSYRQNTEAFF. The V call is TRBV6-5, the J call TRBJ1-1; no firm D call. Germline CDR1 MNHEY, CDR2 SVGAGI. The V and J ends lost 2 bases and 1 base respectively, with 5 bases between them. This CDR3 is built from 13 residues.

The genes are TRBV28 and TRBJ1-2, with TRBD1 identical over 11 bases. Trimming cost V 6 bases and J 7 bases; bases outside gene matches: 7. This CDR3 has 14 amino acids. Germline assignment: CDR1 MDHEN and CDR2 SYDVKM. This CDR3 reads CASRTSGTGGGYTF. The CDR3 DNA reads TGTGCCAGCAGAACCTCCGGGACAGGGGGTGGCTACACCTTC.

In its sample, this clonotype was seen a few times. The chain joins TRBV5-4 to TRBJ1-1; TRBD1 agrees at 8 bases. The V and J ends lost 4 bases and 1 base, in that order; junction bases with no gene match: 6. Germline CDR1 and CDR2: SGHNT and YYREEE (reference sequence). The CDR3 is made up of 15 amino acids. Here the CDR3 reads CASSPGTGANTEAFF. CDR3 DNA: TGTGCCAGCAGCCCCGGGACAGGAGCGAACACTGAAGCTTTCTTT. Supplemented by reference TRBV5-4 and TRBJ1-1, the full variable domain reads ETGVTQSPTHLIKTRGQQVTLRCSSQSGHNTVSWYQQALGQGPQFIFQYYREEENGRGNFPPRFSGLQFPNYSSELNVNALELDDSALYLCASSPGTGANTEAFFGQGTRLTVV.

The chain combines TRBV28 with TRBJ1-5; TRBD1 matches 7 bases. Trimming took 10 bases from V and 2 from J; bases not matched to a gene: 11. CDR1 is MDHEN, CDR2 SYDVKM, per germline. The CDR3 is 15 residues long. The CDR3 sequence is CATIGQVRGNQPQHF. DNA of the CDR3: TGTGCCACCATCGGACAGGTTCGTGGCAATCAGCCCCAGCATTTT.

This clonotype is hyperexpanded in the sample. V gene TRBV25-1 combines with J gene TRBJ2-5, with D possibly TRBD1 on 5 matching bases. The V and J ends lost 4 bases and 2 bases respectively, with 8 bases between them. CDR1 and CDR2 (germline): MGHDK, SYGVNS. CDR3 length: 13 residues. This chain's CDR3 is CASSATDQETQYF. DNA for the CDR3: TGTGCCAGCAGTGCGACAGATCAAGAGACCCAGTACTTC.

The genes are TRBV6-5 and TRBJ1-3; D is possibly TRBD1 (5 bases). V was shortened by 4 bases and J by 4 bases, with 11 bases between the two germline ends. CDR3 length equals 14 residues. Germline-derived CDR1 and CDR2 are MNHEY and SVGAGI. Written as DNA, the CDR3 is TGTGCCAGCAGTTCGACAGTGGCGGGAAACACCATATATTTT. Amino acids: CASSSTVAGNTIYF.

The rearrangement links TRBV20-1 to TRBJ1-4, with a weak D call TRBD1 (5 bases). The V gene lost 2 bases and the J gene lost 8 bases, with 12 bases spanning the gap. The CDR3 covers 13 residues. The germline V gene has CDR1 DFQATT and CDR2 SNEGSKA (reference sequence). This chain's CDR3 is CSARWGGREKLFF. DNA of the CDR3: TGCAGTGCTAGATGGGGGGGTAGGGAAAAACTGTTTTTT.

A few counts support this clonotype. J is TRBJ2-1 and V is TRBV14; a weak D match, TRBD1 (5 bases). The CDR3 has 15 amino acids. Germline lookup yields CDR1 SGHDN and CDR2 FVKESK. Trimming stripped 0 bases from V and 2 bases from J, with 8 bases between. In nucleotides, the CDR3 is TGTGCCAGCAGCCAAGACCCAGGGCCCTACAATGAGCAGTTCTTC. Translated: CASSQDPGPYNEQFF.

In its sample, this clonotype was seen a few times. This chain uses TRBV7-8 with TRBJ1-1; D is unresolved. Trimming left V 2 bases short and J 2 bases short, with 6 bases between. Germline CDR1 SGHVS, CDR2 FQNEAQ. This CDR3 comprises 13 residues. This CDR3 is CASSLFGNTEAFF. CDR3 nucleotide sequence: TGTGCCAGCAGCTTATTCGGAAACACTGAAGCTTTCTTT.

This clonotype came up a few times. The chain couples TRBV11-2 to TRBJ2-3; D remains ambiguous. The V end was cut by 4 bases, the J end by 4 bases, with 3 bases between. Germline V gene sequence: CDR1 SGHAT, CDR2 FQNNGV. The CDR3 is 11 amino acids. CDR3 residues: CASSSSDTQYF. DNA of the CDR3: TGTGCCAGCAGCTCGTCAGATACGCAGTATTTT.

The V and J genes are TRBV19 and TRBJ1-2; D remains ambiguous. The V end lost 1 base, the J end lost 4 bases, and 13 bases lay between the germline ends. The germline CDR1 and CDR2 sequences are LNHDA and SQIVND (reference sequence). The CDR3 is 15 residues long. The CDR3 sequence: CASSIAPAATYGYTF. Written as DNA, the CDR3 is TGTGCCAGTAGTATAGCCCCGGCGGCCACCTATGGCTACACCTTC.

The chain combines TRBV6-1 with TRBJ2-5, with D possibly TRBD2 on 6 matching bases. Germline V gene lookup returns CDR1 MNHNS and CDR2 SASEGT. Trimming left V 7 bases short and J 6 bases short, with 18 bases between. The CDR3 is made up of 14 amino acids. The CDR3 reads CASTLLEGKQTQYF. CDR3 nucleotides: TGTGCCAGCACCCTGCTGGAGGGTAAGCAGACCCAGTACTTC.

This clonotype was seen a handful of times. This chain uses TRBV9 with TRBJ1-5, with D unclear. Trimming stripped 0 bases from V and 0 bases from J, with 7 bases between. Germline CDR1 and CDR2: SGDLS and YYNGEE. CDR3 length equals 15 residues. CDR3 loop: CASSVDGYSNQPQHF. The CDR3 DNA reads as TGTGCCAGCAGCGTAGACGGTTATAGCAATCAGCCCCAGCATTTT.

V and J are TRBV19 and TRBJ1-5, with D possibly being TRBD1 (5 bases). CDR3 length: 13 residues. Per germline, CDR1 LNHDA and CDR2 SQIVND (reference sequence). Trimming took off 3 bases at V and 7 bases at J, with 10 bases between the two ends. The CDR3, as DNA: TGTGCCAGTAGTATGGGGGGTAGACAGCCCCAGCATTTT. Its translation: CASSMGGRQPQHF.

This clonotype was counted a few times. The V and J genes are TRBV6-5 and TRBJ1-6; D gene unclear. The germline gives CDR1 MNHEY, CDR2 SVGAGI. The CDR3 is made up of 17 amino acids. Trimming left V 0 bases short and J 3 bases short, with 12 bases between. CDR3 DNA: TGTGCCAGCAGTTACTCGACCACAGCCCACTATAATTCACCCCTCCACTTT. It encodes CASSYSTTAHYNSPLHF.

By sample share, this clonotype is medium-sized. The chain combines TRBV20-1 with TRBJ2-5; 13 bases line up with TRBD2. CDR1 is DFQATT, CDR2 SNEGSKA, per germline (reference sequence). The CDR3 covers 16 residues. Trimming at V came to 2 bases and at J to 2 bases, leaving 5 bases not matched to a gene. CDR3 sequence: CSARRGLAGNQETQYF. CDR3 sequence (DNA): TGCAGTGCTAGACGGGGACTAGCGGGGAATCAAGAGACCCAGTACTTC.

The chain couples TRBV9 to TRBJ2-3, with unresolved D. Trimming left V 0 bases short and J 2 bases short, with 7 bases between. The CDR3 has 14 amino acids. Germline V gene sequence: CDR1 SGDLS, CDR2 YYNGEE. The CDR3 reads CASSVARITDTQYF. In DNA, the CDR3 is TGTGCCAGCAGCGTAGCTCGGATCACAGATACGCAGTATTTT. Full variable domain (missing parts from reference TRBV9 and TRBJ2-3): DSGVTQTPKHLITATGQRVTLRCSPRSGDLSVYWYQQSLDQGLQFLIQYYNGEERAKGNILERFSAQQFPDLHSELNLSSLELGDSALYFCASSVARITDTQYFGPGTRLTVL.

There are a few counts of this clonotype. The CDR3 spells CASSSMDAGSRYALEQYF. The DNA of the CDR3 is TGTGCCAGCAGCTCGATGGATGCAGGGTCACGGTACGCGCTCGAGCAGTACTTC. The V gene is TRBV27, the J gene TRBJ2-7; D perhaps matches TRBD1 (5 bases). Germline values: CDR1 MNHEY, CDR2 SMNVEV (reference sequence). The CDR3 is 18 amino acids. The V gene lost 6 bases and the J gene lost 6 bases, with 30 bases spanning the gap.

This rearrangement joins TRBV12-3 or TRBV12-4 to TRBJ1-3; weak D call: TRBD1 (5 bases). The ends were cut back, 3 bases at V and 1 base at J, with 7 bases in the middle. This CDR3 spans 14 amino acids. CDR3 region: CASSFGGSGNTIYF. CDR3 nucleotides: TGTGCCAGCAGTTTTGGGGGTTCTGGAAACACCATATATTTT.

This clonotype was seen a few times. The chain has TRBV11-1 and TRBJ2-2; possibly TRBD1 or TRBD2 for D (6 bases each). CDR3 size: 16 residues. Trimming left V 0 bases short and J 2 bases short, with 10 bases between. Looked up from germline, CDR1 is SGHAT and CDR2 is FQDESV (reference sequence). CDR3 amino acids: CASSLAEGGNTGELFF. In DNA form, the CDR3 reads TGTGCCAGCAGCTTAGCGGAGGGGGGCAACACCGGGGAGCTGTTTTTT.

The chain links TRBV19 to TRBJ1-6; D is possibly TRBD1 (5 bases). CDR3 length: 13 amino acids. The V gene lost 3 bases and the J gene lost 8 bases, with 8 bases spanning the gap. CDR1 LNHDA and CDR2 SQIVND come from the germline V gene (reference sequence). The chain's CDR3 is CASSIRGDSPLHF. CDR3 nucleotide sequence: TGTGCCAGTAGTATCCGGGGGGATTCACCCCTCCACTTT.

In its sample, this clonotype was seen a few times. The chain recombines TRBV10-2 with TRBJ1-1; D not resolved. V lost 5 bases and J 4 bases, leaving 8 bases between the germline ends. The CDR3 totals 12 residues. The germline CDR1 and CDR2 sequences are WSHSY and SAAADI. The CDR3, as DNA: TGCGCCAGCAGTCCGACCGTCACTGAAGCTTTCTTT. This translates into CASSPTVTEAFF.

The rearrangement uses TRBV20-1 and TRBJ1-5; 7 positions agree with TRBD1. CDR1 and CDR2 from the germline V gene are DFQATT and SNEGSKA (reference sequence). Trimming took 3 bases from V and 6 from J; bases not matched to a gene: 5. The CDR3 is 13 amino acids. CDR3 loop: CSASTGESQPQHF. The CDR3 nucleotides are TGCAGTGCTAGTACAGGGGAATCTCAGCCCCAGCATTTT.

Turning to this clonotype: Its ends do not fully match the called genes, so a read error is possible. The chain has TRBV6-1 and TRBJ2-7, with a weak D call TRBD1 (7 bases). In germline, CDR1 is MNHNS, CDR2 SASEGT. The length of the CDR3 is 15 residues. CDR3 bases: TGTACCAGCAACGCGGCACAGGGGAGGTTCTACGAGCAGTACTTC. This gives the protein CTSNAAQGRFYEQYF.

The chain recombines TRBV7-9 with TRBJ2-5; TRBD1 aligns across 8 bases. V shed 5 bases and J 7 bases; nucleotides not matched to a gene: 15. Germline V gene sequence: CDR1 SEHNR, CDR2 FQNEAQ (reference sequence). The CDR3 sequence is 16 residues long. This CDR3 is CASSPEQGGYSSTQYF. The CDR3 nucleotides are TGTGCCAGCAGCCCCGAACAGGGGGGTTATTCTTCGACCCAGTACTTC.

The chain has TRBV7-8 and TRBJ1-2, with D possibly being TRBD1 (5 bases). This CDR3 comprises 17 residues. In germline, CDR1 is SGHVS, CDR2 FQNEAQ. V was shortened by 5 bases and J by 4 bases, with 23 bases between the two germline ends. The CDR3 DNA sequence: TGTGCCAGCAGCCTAACGACAGTAAATAAACCTCTCTATGGCTACACCTTC. Protein sequence: CASSLTTVNKPLYGYTF. The entire variable domain, with the rest obtained from reference TRBV7-8 and TRBJ1-2, is as follows: GAGVSQSPRYKVAKRGQDVALRCDPISGHVSLFWYQQALGQGPEFLTYFQNEAQLDKSGLPSDRFFAERPEGSVSTLKIQRTQQEDSAVYLCASSLTTVNKPLYGYTFGSGTRLTVV.

The gene calls are TRBV6-5 and TRBJ2-1, with 7 nucleotides matching TRBD1. Germline CDR1 and CDR2: MNHEY and SVGAGI. Unmatched junction bases numbered 2, after V lost 2 bases and J lost 7 bases. The CDR3 runs 13 residues. CDR3 protein: CASSYRQGNEQFF. CDR3 DNA sequence: TGTGCCAGCAGTTACCGACAGGGAAATGAGCAGTTCTTC.

The sample holds a few counts of this clonotype. The J gene is TRBJ1-5, the V gene TRBV6-2 or TRBV6-3, with D possibly matching TRBD1 (5 bases). The germline CDR1 and CDR2 sequences are MNHEY and SVGEGT. V was cut by 6 bases and J by 2 bases, with 11 bases left in between. The CDR3 runs 14 residues. The CDR3 protein is CASRGGDGNQPQHF. CDR3 in DNA: TGTGCCAGCAGGGGGGGGGATGGCAATCAGCCCCAGCATTTT.

In this sample, this clonotype turned up a few times. The CDR3 DNA sequence: TGCAGTGCTAGCCAGGGCCCCCAGCCCCAGCATTTT. It encodes CSASQGPQPQHF. This rearrangement joins TRBV20-1 to TRBJ1-5; tentative D call: TRBD1 (5 bases). Germline V gene lookup returns CDR1 DFQATT and CDR2 SNEGSKA (reference sequence). CDR3 size: 12 residues. Trimming pared 3 bases from V and 7 bases from J, leaving 10 bases between.